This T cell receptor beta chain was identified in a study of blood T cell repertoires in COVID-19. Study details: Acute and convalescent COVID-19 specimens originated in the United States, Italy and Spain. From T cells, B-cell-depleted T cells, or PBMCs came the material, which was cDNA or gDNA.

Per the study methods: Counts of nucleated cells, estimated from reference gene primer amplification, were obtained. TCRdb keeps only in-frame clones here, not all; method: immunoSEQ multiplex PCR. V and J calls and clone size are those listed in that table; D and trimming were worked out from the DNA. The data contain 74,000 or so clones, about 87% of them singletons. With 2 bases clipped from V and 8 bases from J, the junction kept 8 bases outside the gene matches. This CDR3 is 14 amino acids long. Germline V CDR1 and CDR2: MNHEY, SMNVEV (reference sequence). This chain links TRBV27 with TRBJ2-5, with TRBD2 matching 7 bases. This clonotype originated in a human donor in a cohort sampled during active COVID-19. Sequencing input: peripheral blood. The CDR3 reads CASSLTSTGLTQYF. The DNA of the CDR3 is TGTGCCAGCAGTTTAACTTCTACGGGACTAACCCAGTACTTC.